The 24 T cell receptor beta chains below all came from one sample that was sequenced in a study of radiotherapy plus CTLA-4 blockade in lung cancer. The assay was immunoSEQ multiplex PCR, and TCRdb's table has in-frame clones only and misses some. The table includes approximately 49,000 clones, approximately 81% detected once. The sequenced sample was peripheral blood, obtained from a patient treated with radiotherapy plus ipilimumab. The receptors were gathered from a human donor with non-small cell lung cancer whose response to radiotherapy plus ipilimumab could not be evaluated.

The chain employs TRBV9 and TRBJ2-1, with TRBD1 as a possible D gene (6 bases). Trimming removed 0 bases from V and 0 bases from J, with 7 bases in between. CDR3 size: 15 residues. Germline V gives CDR1 SGDLS, CDR2 YYNGEE. This CDR3 reads CASSVGRGSYNEQFF. CDR3 sequence (DNA): TGTGCCAGCAGCGTAGGCAGGGGCTCCTACAATGAGCAGTTCTTC.

This clone was seen only once. The rearrangement links TRBV9 to TRBJ2-1, with 12 bases identical to TRBD2. The junction had 5 bases not matched to a gene; V was cut back by 0 bases and J by 7 bases. The CDR3 consists of 16 residues. The germline V gene encodes CDR1 SGDLS and CDR2 YYNGEE. CDR3 in amino acids: CASSVVGLAGRNEQFF. The CDR3, as DNA: TGTGCCAGCAGCGTAGTGGGACTAGCGGGTAGGAATGAGCAGTTCTTC. The full variable domain, with the rest looked up from reference TRBV9 and TRBJ2-1, is DSGVTQTPKHLITATGQRVTLRCSPRSGDLSVYWYQQSLDQGLQFLIQYYNGEERAKGNILERFSAQQFPDLHSELNLSSLELGDSALYFCASSVVGLAGRNEQFFGPGTRLTVL.

The gene calls are TRBV19 and TRBJ1-1; D not certain. From germline, CDR1 is LNHDA and CDR2 SQIVND (reference sequence). V was cut by 1 base and J by 5 bases, with 14 bases left in between. The CDR3 spans 15 residues. CDR3 region: CASSIGGRPKTEAFF. The DNA of the CDR3 is TGTGCCAGTAGTATAGGTGGGAGACCGAAGACTGAAGCTTTCTTT.

The rearrangement uses TRBV11-2 and TRBJ2-1; TRBD2 agrees at 12 bases. The CDR3 sequence is 17 residues long. Unmatched junction bases numbered 6, after V lost 4 bases and J lost 2 bases. CDR1 and CDR2 from the germline V gene are SGHAT and FQNNGV. The CDR3 region is CASSSGLAGTAYNEQFF. CDR3 coding DNA: TGTGCCAGCAGCTCAGGACTAGCGGGAACAGCCTACAATGAGCAGTTCTTC.

The chain employs TRBV10-3 and TRBJ2-1; TRBD1 matches 7 bases. V gave up 10 bases and J gave up 6 bases; unmatched junction bases: 6. Germline V gives CDR1 ENHRY, CDR2 SYGVKD. This CDR3 contains 12 residues. In DNA, the CDR3 is TGTGCCACCTCTTCAGGGGGCAATGAGCAGTTCTTC. Amino acids: CATSSGGNEQFF.

The chain uses TRBV9 and TRBJ2-2, with 9 nucleotides matching TRBD2. Per germline, CDR1 SGDLS and CDR2 YYNGEE. V gave up 0 bases and J gave up 4 bases; unmatched junction bases: 16. The CDR3 has 20 residues. CDR3 amino acids: CASSVDLVWASGTITGELFF. The DNA of the CDR3 is TGTGCCAGCAGCGTAGACCTAGTTTGGGCTAGCGGGACGATCACCGGGGAGCTGTTTTTT.

This clone is a singleton in its sample. The rearrangement links TRBV4-3 to TRBJ2-7; tentative D call: TRBD2 (6 bases). Trimming pared 2 bases from V and 1 base from J, leaving 15 bases between. The CDR3 length is 16 residues. Looked up from germline, CDR1 is LGHNA and CDR2 is YSLEER. The CDR3 DNA is TGCGCCAGCAGCCAAAACCTCGGGAGCGTTTCCTACGAGCAGTACTTC. Encoded protein: CASSQNLGSVSYEQYF.

The rearrangement links TRBV11-2 to TRBJ2-5; possibly TRBD2 for D (6 bases). This CDR3 is 15 amino acids long. Trimming pared 4 bases from V and 1 base from J, leaving 13 bases between. Germline V lookup: CDR1 SGHAT, CDR2 FQNNGV. The CDR3 spells CASSSLSSAQETQYF. The DNA for the CDR3 is TGTGCCAGCAGCTCCCTCTCTAGCGCCCAAGAGACCCAGTACTTC.

This chain uses TRBV5-4 with TRBJ2-2; possibly TRBD1 for D (5 bases). Germline V lookup: CDR1 SGHNT, CDR2 YYREEE (reference sequence). This CDR3 contains 14 residues. Deletions cut 4 bases from V and 4 bases from J, with 11 bases between. The CDR3 sequence is CASSDRQTTGELFF. Written as DNA, the CDR3 is TGTGCCAGCAGCGACCGACAGACCACCGGGGAGCTGTTTTTT.

This sequence joins TRBV6-6 and TRBJ2-7; 7 bases fit TRBD1. This CDR3 is 15 amino acids long. Germline V gene data show CDR1 as MNHNY and CDR2 as SVGAGI (reference sequence). V gave up 3 bases and J gave up 0 bases; unmatched junction bases: 5. CDR3 sequence (DNA): TGTGCCAGCAGTTATCAAGGGGGCCTCTCCTACGAGCAGTACTTC. It specifies CASSYQGGLSYEQYF.

This clone was counted a single time. The genes are TRBV15 and TRBJ2-1, with 11 bases aligning to TRBD2. V lost 0 bases to trimming and J lost 0 bases; unmatched junction nucleotides: 4. This CDR3 contains 18 residues. From germline, CDR1 is LNHNV and CDR2 YYDKDF (reference sequence). CDR3 protein: CATSRDALAGGSYNEQFF. The DNA of the CDR3 is TGTGCCACCAGCAGAGACGCCCTAGCGGGGGGCTCCTACAATGAGCAGTTCTTC. The full variable domain, with the rest looked up from reference TRBV15 and TRBJ2-1, is DAMVIQNPRYQVTQFGKPVTLSCSQTLNHNVMYWYQQKSSQAPKLLFHYYDKDFNNEADTPDNFQSRRPNTSFCFLDIRSPGLGDTAMYLCATSRDALAGGSYNEQFFGPGTRLTVL.

The V and J genes are TRBV28 and TRBJ2-1, with D possibly matching TRBD2 (5 bases). This CDR3 comprises 12 residues. V dropped 8 bases and J dropped 9 bases, with 14 bases sitting between them. The germline gives CDR1 MDHEN, CDR2 SYDVKM. CDR3 region: CASSRGRGEQFF. The CDR3, as DNA: TGTGCCAGCTCGCGAGGCCGGGGTGAGCAGTTCTTC. Filled out from reference TRBV28 and TRBJ2-1, the complete variable domain reads DVKVTQSSRYLVKRTGEKVFLECVQDMDHENMFWYRQDPGLGLRLIYFSYDVKMKEKGDIPEGYSVSREKKERFSLILESASTNQTSMYLCASSRGRGEQFFGPGTRLTVL.

The V and J genes are TRBV9 and TRBJ1-1, with D hard to call. With 2 bases removed from V and 0 bases from J, the gap between germline ends came to 8 bases. CDR1 SGDLS and CDR2 YYNGEE come from the germline V gene. The CDR3 is 14 amino acids. This CDR3 reads CASSVGVMNTEAFF. The CDR3 DNA sequence: TGTGCCAGCAGCGTGGGAGTTATGAACACTGAAGCTTTCTTT.

The chain uses TRBV5-1 and TRBJ2-2; TRBD2 matches 8 bases. This CDR3 region has 17 residues. J gave up 5 bases and V 2 bases, and 11 bases lay outside the gene matches. CDR1 and CDR2 from the germline V gene are SGHRS and YFSETQ. In DNA, the CDR3 is TGCGCCAGCAGCTTTACTGTAGCGGGACGGGGTACCGGGGAGCTGTTTTTT. As protein: CASSFTVAGRGTGELFF. Variable domain in full (rest from reference TRBV5-1 and TRBJ2-2): KAGVTQTPRYLIKTRGQQVTLSCSPISGHRSVSWYQQTPGQGLQFLFEYFSETQRNKGNFPGRFSGRQFSNSRSEMNVSTLELGDSALYLCASSFTVAGRGTGELFFGEGSRLTVL.

In DNA form, the CDR3 reads TGCGCCAGCAGTGGGGGACAGGGGGTGAGCTACGAGCAGTACTTC. Its translation is CASSGGQGVSYEQYF. This sequence joins TRBV10-2 and TRBJ2-7; TRBD1 aligns across 11 bases. CDR1 and CDR2 from the germline V gene are WSHSY and SAAADI. This CDR3 is 15 amino acids long. V was clipped by 4 bases and J by 3 bases; unmatched bases: 5.

A single count supports this clone. The V gene is TRBV19, the J gene TRBJ1-1; D gene unclear. Germline values: CDR1 LNHDA, CDR2 SQIVND (reference sequence). The CDR3 loop spans 16 amino acids. Trimming removed 2 bases from V and 0 bases from J, with 13 bases in between. CDR3 nucleotide sequence: TGTGCCAGTAGTATACGGGGTACCCCCATGAACACTGAAGCTTTCTTT. This gives the protein CASSIRGTPMNTEAFF. The full variable domain, with the rest looked up from reference TRBV19 and TRBJ1-1, is DGGITQSPKYLFRKEGQNVTLSCEQNLNHDAMYWYRQDPGQGLRLIYYSQIVNDFQKGDIAEGYSVSREKKESFPLTVTSAQKNPTAFYLCASSIRGTPMNTEAFFGQGTRLTVV.

This chain joins TRBV27 and TRBJ2-1, with TRBD1 identical over 8 bases. The V gene end was trimmed by 4 bases and the J gene end by 3 bases; junction bases not matched to a gene: 5. The germline CDR1 and CDR2 sequences are MNHEY and SMNVEV (reference sequence). The CDR3 totals 15 residues. CDR3 in DNA: TGTGCCAGCAGTTCTTGGACAGGGTACTACAATGAGCAGTTCTTC. Translating it yields CASSSWTGYYNEQFF.

The chain has TRBV4-1 and TRBJ2-1; possibly TRBD1 for D (6 bases). The CDR3 has 16 amino acids. CDR1 MGHRA and CDR2 YSYEKL come from the germline V gene. V lost 1 base to trimming and J lost 2 bases, with 12 bases between them. In nucleotides, the CDR3 is TGCGCCAGCAGCCAAGGAGGCAGGGGACCCTACAATGAGCAGTTCTTC. Amino acids: CASSQGGRGPYNEQFF.

This clone appeared once. The chain is built from TRBV27 and TRBJ2-5, with D perhaps TRBD1 (6 bases). There are 14 residues in the CDR3. Germline lookup yields CDR1 MNHEY and CDR2 SMNVEV (reference sequence). V was clipped by 6 bases and J by 4 bases, with 15 bases between them. This CDR3 is CASRPLRGGETQYF. The CDR3 coding sequence is TGTGCCAGCAGACCTCTTCGAGGGGGAGAGACCCAGTACTTC.

This sequence joins TRBV18 and TRBJ1-2; 7 positions agree with TRBD1. Germline lookup yields CDR1 KGHSH and CDR2 LQKENI. The V and J ends lost 5 bases and 4 bases, in that order; junction bases with no gene match: 7. The CDR3 runs to 14 residues. CDR3 sequence reads: CASSVSRDSYGYTF. The DNA of the CDR3 is TGTGCCAGCTCAGTGAGCCGGGACAGCTATGGCTACACCTTC.

The chain combines TRBV19 with TRBJ1-2; the match to TRBD1 covers 8 bases. Germline assignment: CDR1 LNHDA and CDR2 SQIVND (reference sequence). Trimming took 10 bases from V and 6 from J; bases not matched to a gene: 10. The CDR3 has 13 residues. DNA for the CDR3: TGTGCCACCCATGACAGGGGTTTTGATGGCTACACCTTC. Protein sequence: CATHDRGFDGYTF.

The rearrangement joins TRBV27 to TRBJ2-3, with 8 bases lining up with TRBD1. Trimming took 2 bases from V and 1 from J; bases not matched to a gene: 8. This CDR3 is built from 17 residues. Per germline, CDR1 MNHEY and CDR2 SMNVEV (reference sequence). CDR3 DNA sequence: TGTGCCAGCAGTTTAAATCCGACAGGGGCCCGCACAGATACGCAGTATTTT. Encoded protein: CASSLNPTGARTDTQYF.

This clone was seen only once. The chain has TRBV4-3 and TRBJ2-6, with D tentatively TRBD2 (5 bases). V lost 1 base, J lost 1 base, and 8 bases lay in between. The V gene's germline CDR1 is LGHNA and CDR2 YSLEER. CDR3 length: 16 residues. DNA of the CDR3: TGCGCCAGCAGCCAAGCGCCGGGGTCTGGGGCCAACGTCCTGACTTTC. Protein product: CASSQAPGSGANVLTF.

The chain recombines TRBV30 with TRBJ1-1; D gene uncertain. V was cut by 5 bases and J by 1 base, with 5 bases left in between. The CDR3 runs 11 residues. CDR1 is GTSNPN, CDR2 SVGIG, per germline (reference sequence). The CDR3 reads CAWRRNTEAFF. The CDR3, as DNA: TGTGCCTGGCGGAGGAACACTGAAGCTTTCTTT.